The 25 T cell receptor beta chains below were found in one sample sequenced in a study of T cell repertoires in cytomegalovirus infection. TCRdb itself ran the reads through MiXCR, one entry per CDR3 protein. This sample has hundreds of thousands of distinct CDR3 sequences, with about a sixth found just once. Sequenced material: PBMCs. The receptor set was obtained from a human donor in good health (CMV status not recorded). Some clones in this sample may be carry-over from other donors' samples.

This chain connects TRBV5-1 to TRBJ1-4; D is undetermined. The CDR3 has 15 amino acids. Trimming stripped 0 bases from V and 7 bases from J, with 13 bases between. Looked up from germline, CDR1 is SGHRS and CDR2 is YFSETQ. CDR3 nucleotides: TGCGCCAGCAGCTTGGAGGGCTTCGCCGGTGAAAAACTGTTTTTT. Protein sequence: CASSLEGFAGEKLFF.

This clonotype was detected ten times or more. The CDR3, as DNA: TGTGCCAGCAGCTTAGTCTCGCAGTCTAATCAGCCCCAGCATTTT. Amino acid sequence: CASSLVSQSNQPQHF. The chain recombines TRBV7-2 with TRBJ1-5; D uncertain. V dropped 1 base and J dropped 4 bases, with 11 bases sitting between them. Per the germline V gene, CDR1 is SGHTA and CDR2 is FQGNSA. This CDR3 spans 15 amino acids.

This clonotype has only a few counts. The V call is TRBV19, the J call TRBJ2-1; perhaps TRBD1 as D (6 bases). There are 15 residues in the CDR3. Germline values: CDR1 LNHDA, CDR2 SQIVND (reference sequence). The V end lost 5 bases, the J end lost 1 base, and 12 bases lay between the germline ends. The CDR3 DNA is TGTGCCAGTAGTGCCTTAGGGGGATCCTACAATGAGCAGTTCTTC. Protein sequence: CASSALGGSYNEQFF.

The chain employs TRBV2 and TRBJ1-4; D gene ambiguous. Trimming stripped 2 bases from V and 16 bases from J, with 11 bases between. CDR3 length: 11 residues. Germline V lookup: CDR1 SNHLY, CDR2 FYNNEI. As DNA, the CDR3 is TGTGCCAGCAGTGAATGGCAGGTGGAGTTTTTT. Translated, it gives CASSEWQVEFF.

This clonotype occurred a few times. The chain combines TRBV4-1 with TRBJ2-5; 11 positions agree with TRBD2. Germline CDR1 and CDR2: MGHRA and YSYEKL. Trimming took 3 bases from V and 5 from J; bases not matched to a gene: 5. CDR3 length: 15 residues. This CDR3 is CASSHPTSGVETQYF. CDR3 DNA: TGCGCCAGCAGCCATCCGACTAGCGGGGTCGAGACCCAGTACTTC.

This clonotype occurred many times. The chain couples TRBV7-2 to TRBJ2-6; TRBD1 matches at 7 bases. The CDR3 length is 21 residues. The trim removed 1 base at V and 2 bases at J, leaving 17 bases unmatched. The germline CDR1 and CDR2 sequences are SGHTA and FQGNSA. In nucleotides, the CDR3 is TGTGCCAGCAGCTTAGACAGGGGCCGACGGACTTTCCTCCCTGGGGCCAACGTCCTGACTTTC. As protein: CASSLDRGRRTFLPGANVLTF.

This clonotype was found many times. The genes are TRBV7-2 and TRBJ1-5, with D unresolved. Germline lookup yields CDR1 SGHTA and CDR2 FQGNSA. Trimming left V 3 bases short and J 5 bases short, with 8 bases between. There are 13 residues in the CDR3. Here the CDR3 reads CASSFGPDQPQHF. In nucleotides, the CDR3 is TGTGCCAGCAGCTTCGGACCGGATCAGCCCCAGCATTTT.

This sequence joins TRBV4-1 and TRBJ2-5; either TRBD1 or TRBD2 may fit D (6 bases each). Germline CDR1 reads MGHRA; CDR2 reads YSYEKL. The CDR3 has 15 residues. The germline V and J ends were trimmed by 4 bases and 1 base, with 13 bases remaining between them. The CDR3: CASSPEPGAQETQYF. CDR3 bases: TGCGCCAGCAGCCCCGAGCCGGGGGCCCAAGAGACCCAGTACTTC.

Regarding this clonotype: The junction departs from the called germline gene at one end, perhaps through a read error. The rearrangement links TRBV4-1 to TRBJ1-6; 10 bases agree with TRBD1. The CDR3 is 17 residues long. Germline V gene lookup returns CDR1 MGHRA and CDR2 YSYEKL. This CDR3 is CASSRDRDRGDNSPLHF. The CDR3 nucleotides read TGTGCCAGCAGTCGCGACCGGGACAGGGGAGATAATTCACCCCTCCACTTT.

This clonotype occurred a few times. The CDR3 here is CASSEGSYSPLHF. In DNA, the CDR3 is TGTGCCAGCAGTGAAGGGAGTTATTCACCCCTCCACTTT. The J gene is TRBJ1-6, the V gene TRBV6-1; D is ambiguous. V lost 1 base and J lost 8, with 6 bases in between. Germline V lookup: CDR1 MNHNS, CDR2 SASEGT. This CDR3 contains 13 residues.

This clonotype was counted a few times. The rearrangement links TRBV4-1 to TRBJ1-6; D is undetermined. Germline assignment: CDR1 MGHRA and CDR2 YSYEKL. CDR3 length equals 14 residues. Deletions cut 1 base from V and 7 bases from J, with 8 bases between. The CDR3 spells CASSQGGRNSPLHF. CDR3 coding DNA: TGCGCCAGCAGCCAAGGGGGTAGAAATTCACCCCTCCACTTT.

This clonotype was recorded at least ten times. J is TRBJ1-4 and V is TRBV7-9; D uncertain. V was trimmed by 1 base and J by 6 bases, leaving 12 bases between them. In germline, CDR1 is SEHNR, CDR2 FQNEAQ (reference sequence). The CDR3 is 15 amino acids. CDR3 protein: CASSLVEGVHEKLFF. The CDR3 DNA follows: TGTGCCAGCAGCTTAGTTGAGGGCGTTCATGAAAAACTGTTTTTT.

The chain uses TRBV25-1 and TRBJ1-2, with no clear D. Germline CDR1 is MGHDK and CDR2 is SYGVNS. This CDR3 contains 10 residues. V lost 8 bases and J lost 2, with 3 bases in between. This chain's CDR3 is CASWNYGYTF. The CDR3 DNA reads TGTGCCAGCTGGAACTATGGCTACACCTTC.

This clonotype came up many times. The CDR3 DNA reads TGCAGTGCTAGAGAGGCTAGCGGGGGGGCCAACGTCCTGACTTTC. Translated, it gives CSAREASGGANVLTF. The chain carries TRBV20-1 and TRBJ2-6; 8 bases are a match to TRBD2. The V segment lost 0 bases and the J segment 4 bases; nucleotides outside the gene matches: 2. The CDR3 runs 15 residues. Germline CDR1 and CDR2: DFQATT and SNEGSKA (reference sequence).

This clonotype has at least ten counts. The chain employs TRBV7-2 and TRBJ1-2; D unresolved. The length of the CDR3 is 13 residues. From germline, CDR1 is SGHTA and CDR2 FQGNSA. The V end was cut by 4 bases, the J end by 4 bases, with 10 bases between. Here the CDR3 reads CASSSDGSYGYTF. In DNA, the CDR3 is TGTGCCAGCAGCTCTGACGGGTCCTATGGCTACACCTTC.

The chain links TRBV29-1 to TRBJ2-3; D remains ambiguous. V dropped 4 bases and J dropped 6 bases, with 17 bases sitting between them. The CDR3 runs 14 residues. Looked up from germline, CDR1 is SQVTM and CDR2 is ANQGSEA. CDR3 coding DNA: TGCAGCGTTGCGAACAGCCTGCCCCCCGATACGCAGTATTTT. Amino acid sequence: CSVANSLPPDTQYF.

The chain has TRBV20-1 and TRBJ2-5, with 8 bases fitting TRBD2. The ends lost 8 bases at V and 0 bases at J; junction bases unmatched: 8. The V gene's germline CDR1 is DFQATT and CDR2 SNEGSKA (reference sequence). The CDR3 has 14 amino acids. CDR3 DNA: TGCAGTTTGATGCGGGGGGCCCACCAAGAGACCCAGTACTTC. As protein: CSLMRGAHQETQYF.

This clonotype was counted only a few times. The chain is built from TRBV5-8 and TRBJ2-6; D is undetermined. V was pared by 2 bases and J by 0 bases, with 6 bases between. The CDR3 covers 15 residues. Germline V gives CDR1 SGHTS, CDR2 YDEGEE. CDR3 sequence: CASSFRPSGANVLTF. The DNA for the CDR3 is TGTGCCAGCAGCTTCCGGCCCTCTGGGGCCAACGTCCTGACTTTC.

This clonotype appeared many times. The V call is TRBV28, the J call TRBJ1-5; D possibly corresponds to TRBD1 (6 bases). This CDR3 has 16 amino acids. Germline V gene sequence: CDR1 MDHEN, CDR2 SYDVKM. Trimming stripped 5 bases from V and 2 bases from J, with 16 bases between. CDR3 DNA: TGTGCCAGCAGTGACCCCCGGGGGCCAGGCAATCAGCCCCAGCATTTT. Amino acids: CASSDPRGPGNQPQHF.

This chain uses TRBV20-1 with TRBJ2-6; D gene unclear. Germline V gene sequence: CDR1 DFQATT, CDR2 SNEGSKA (reference sequence). This CDR3 is built from 13 residues. V was trimmed by 3 bases and J by 4 bases, leaving 7 bases between them. The CDR3 is CSASNDGANVLTF. As DNA, the CDR3 is TGCAGTGCTAGCAATGACGGGGCCAACGTCCTGACTTTC.

The chain has TRBV15 and TRBJ1-1; maybe TRBD1 (6 bases). The CDR3 runs 14 residues. Trimming left V 0 bases short and J 3 bases short, with 8 bases between. Germline V gene sequence: CDR1 LNHNV, CDR2 YYDKDF (reference sequence). In DNA, the CDR3 is TGTGCCACCAGCAGAGAGACAGGCTACACTGAAGCTTTCTTT. This translates into CATSRETGYTEAFF.

V and J are TRBV12-3 or TRBV12-4 and TRBJ2-2; 9 bases fit TRBD2. Trimming took 3 bases from V and 5 from J; bases not matched to a gene: 7. The CDR3 contains 16 residues. The CDR3 nucleotides read TGTGCCAGCAGTTTTAAGGGACTAGCCGCGACCGGGGAGCTGTTTTTT. Translation: CASSFKGLAATGELFF.

This chain links TRBV12-3 or TRBV12-4 with TRBJ1-5; the D is unclear. V was pared by 6 bases and J by 1 base, with 7 bases between. CDR3 size: 13 residues. The CDR3 reads CASRVGSNQPQHF. The CDR3 DNA follows: TGTGCCAGCAGGGTTGGGAGCAATCAGCCCCAGCATTTT.

This clonotype was seen many times. The chain couples TRBV7-2 to TRBJ1-2, with D possibly matching TRBD1 (6 bases). The V and J ends lost 4 bases and 1 base respectively, with 19 bases between them. This CDR3 contains 17 residues. CDR1 is SGHTA, CDR2 FQGNSA, per germline. CDR3 sequence: CASSSSSNRADNYGYTF. As DNA, the CDR3 is TGTGCCAGCAGCTCATCCTCCAACAGGGCCGATAACTATGGCTACACCTTC.

This clonotype was recorded at least ten times. The genes are TRBV7-2 and TRBJ2-1; 8 bases line up with TRBD2. The germline V gene encodes CDR1 SGHTA and CDR2 FQGNSA. The J segment lost 6 bases and the V segment lost 5 bases, leaving 12 bases of the junction unmatched. The CDR3 loop spans 16 amino acids. CDR3 coding DNA: TGTGCCAGCAGCATACCTTCGGCGGGGGGATTCAATGAGCAGTTCTTC. Its translation is CASSIPSAGGFNEQFF.